These T cell receptor beta chains were read from a single sample in a study of cytomegalovirus exposure and HLA in healthy donors. Measured with immunoSEQ multiplex PCR; TCRdb has only the in-frame clones, and not every one. This sample carries 150,000 to 200,000 clones, roughly 73% of them seen once, and the ten largest clones take about 8%. The sequencing sample was made of PBMCs. Receptor source: a woman aged 40 to 50 in good health and CMV-seropositive. CDR3s include the opening cysteine and the closing phenylalanine or tryptophan. The D gene is left open where the match is weak. Size is stated for part of the rows, as once, few or many counts, or as a class when the clone is expanded.

V gene: TRBV10-3; D gene: NA; clone size: NA; J gene: TRBJ2-7; CDR3 protein: CAISEPDQGSEQYF; CDR3 DNA: TGTGCCATCAGTGAGCCTGACCAGGGTTCCGAGCAGTACTTC
V gene: TRBV7-2; D gene: NA; clone size: NA; J gene: TRBJ2-1; CDR3 protein: CASSLVLSVTYNEQFF; CDR3 DNA: TGTGCCAGCAGCTTAGTCTTGAGCGTAACCTACAATGAGCAGTTCTTC
V gene: TRBV9; D gene: TRBD2; clone size: NA; J gene: TRBJ2-7; CDR3 protein: CASSVGLTGGPYEQYF; CDR3 DNA: TGTGCCAGCAGCGTAGGGTTAACGGGAGGGCCGTACGAGCAGTACTTC
V gene: TRBV11-2; D gene: TRBD1; clone size: few; J gene: TRBJ2-5; CDR3 protein: CASVPNPDRGRETQYF; CDR3 DNA: TGTGCCAGCGTACCCAACCCGGACAGGGGCCGAGAGACCCAGTACTTC
V gene: TRBV25-1; D gene: TRBD1; clone size: NA; J gene: TRBJ1-1; CDR3 protein: CASSETGGSTEAFF; CDR3 DNA: TGTGCCAGCAGTGAAACAGGGGGCTCGACTGAAGCTTTCTTT
V gene: TRBV6-6; D gene: NA; clone size: few; J gene: TRBJ2-7; CDR3 protein: CASRKTGAYEQYF; CDR3 DNA: TGTGCCAGCAGGAAAACGGGGGCCTACGAGCAGTACTTC
V gene: TRBV2; D gene: TRBD1; clone size: few; J gene: TRBJ2-3; CDR3 protein: CASSERGRFSTDTQYF; CDR3 DNA: TGTGCCAGCAGTGAGAGGGGGCGGTTTAGCACAGATACGCAGTATTTT
V gene: TRBV5-1; D gene: TRBD2; clone size: NA; J gene: TRBJ2-1; CDR3 protein: CASSFSSGGLHEQFF; CDR3 DNA: TGCGCCAGCAGCTTTAGTTCGGGAGGGCTTCATGAGCAGTTCTTC
V gene: TRBV28; D gene: TRBD1; clone size: few; J gene: TRBJ1-2; CDR3 protein: CASKGHNTGDKAYGYTF; CDR3 DNA: TGTGCCAGCAAAGGCCACAATACAGGGGATAAAGCCTATGGCTACACCTTC
V gene: TRBV7-3; D gene: TRBD2; clone size: NA; J gene: TRBJ2-1; CDR3 protein: CASSHLAGEDNEQFF; CDR3 DNA: TGTGCCAGCAGCCATCTAGCGGGAGAGGACAATGAGCAGTTCTTC
V gene: TRBV6-1; D gene: NA; clone size: once; J gene: TRBJ2-5; CDR3 protein: CASSEAWGVGETQYF; CDR3 DNA: TGTGCCAGCAGTGAAGCGTGGGGGGTCGGGGAGACCCAGTACTTC
V gene: TRBV7-3; D gene: TRBD1; clone size: NA; J gene: TRBJ2-1; CDR3 protein: CASSQTTGPYNEQFF; CDR3 DNA: TGTGCCAGCAGCCAAACGACAGGGCCGTACAATGAGCAGTTCTTC
V gene: TRBV14; D gene: NA; clone size: NA; J gene: TRBJ2-7; CDR3 protein: CASSQVGYEQYF; CDR3 DNA: TGTGCCAGCAGCCAAGTCGGCTACGAGCAGTACTTC
V gene: TRBV5-6; D gene: TRBD2; clone size: NA; J gene: TRBJ2-7; CDR3 protein: CASSRGLVGGYEQYF; CDR3 DNA: TGTGCCAGCAGCCGTGGACTAGTTGGCGGCTACGAGCAGTACTTC
V gene: TRBV7-9; D gene: TRBD1; clone size: few; J gene: TRBJ1-1; CDR3 protein: CASSRTGVAEAFF; CDR3 DNA: TGTGCCAGCAGCAGAACAGGGGTCGCTGAAGCTTTCTTT